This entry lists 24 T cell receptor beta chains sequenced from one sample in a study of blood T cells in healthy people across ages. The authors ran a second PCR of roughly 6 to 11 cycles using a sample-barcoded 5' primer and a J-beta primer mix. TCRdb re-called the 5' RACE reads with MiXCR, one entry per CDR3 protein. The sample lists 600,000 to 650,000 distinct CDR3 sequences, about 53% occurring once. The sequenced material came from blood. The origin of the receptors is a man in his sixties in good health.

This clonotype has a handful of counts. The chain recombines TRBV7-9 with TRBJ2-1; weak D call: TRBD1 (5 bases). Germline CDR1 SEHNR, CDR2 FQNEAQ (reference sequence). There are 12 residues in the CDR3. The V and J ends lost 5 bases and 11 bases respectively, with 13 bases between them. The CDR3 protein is CASSVDSSKQFF. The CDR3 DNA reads TGTGCCAGCAGCGTAGACAGTTCGAAGCAGTTCTTC.

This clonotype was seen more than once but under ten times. CDR3 coding DNA: TGCGCCAGCCCCAGGGAGCCGCCTTACGAGCAGTACTTC. It is translated as CASPREPPYEQYF. The V call is TRBV10-1, the J call TRBJ2-7; tentatively, D is TRBD1 or TRBD2 (5 bases each). Trimming pared 8 bases from V and 4 bases from J, leaving 15 bases between. Germline V gene sequence: CDR1 WNHNN, CDR2 SYGVQD (reference sequence). The CDR3 covers 13 residues.

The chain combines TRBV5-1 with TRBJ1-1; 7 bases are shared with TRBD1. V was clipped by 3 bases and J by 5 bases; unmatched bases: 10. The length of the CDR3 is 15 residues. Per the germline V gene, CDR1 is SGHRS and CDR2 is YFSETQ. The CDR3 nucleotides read TGCGCCAGCAGCTCTTGGGGAGACAGGGTTACTGAAGCTTTCTTT. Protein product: CASSSWGDRVTEAFF.

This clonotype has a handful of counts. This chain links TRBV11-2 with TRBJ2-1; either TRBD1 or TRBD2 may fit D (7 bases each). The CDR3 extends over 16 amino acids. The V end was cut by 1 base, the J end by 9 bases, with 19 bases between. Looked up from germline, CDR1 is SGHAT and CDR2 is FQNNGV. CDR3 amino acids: CASSLVRGGLLAEQFF. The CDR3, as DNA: TGTGCCAGCAGCTTAGTCAGGGGGGGACTGTTGGCTGAGCAGTTCTTC.

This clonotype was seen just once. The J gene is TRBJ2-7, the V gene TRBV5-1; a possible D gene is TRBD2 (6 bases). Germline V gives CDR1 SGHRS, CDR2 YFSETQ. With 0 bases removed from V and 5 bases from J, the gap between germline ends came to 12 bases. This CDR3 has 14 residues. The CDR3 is CASSLEGGPDEQYF. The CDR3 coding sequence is TGCGCCAGCAGCTTGGAAGGAGGGCCCGACGAGCAGTACTTC. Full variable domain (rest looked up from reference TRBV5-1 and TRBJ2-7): KAGVTQTPRYLIKTRGQQVTLSCSPISGHRSVSWYQQTPGQGLQFLFEYFSETQRNKGNFPGRFSGRQFSNSRSEMNVSTLELGDSALYLCASSLEGGPDEQYFGPGTRLTVT.

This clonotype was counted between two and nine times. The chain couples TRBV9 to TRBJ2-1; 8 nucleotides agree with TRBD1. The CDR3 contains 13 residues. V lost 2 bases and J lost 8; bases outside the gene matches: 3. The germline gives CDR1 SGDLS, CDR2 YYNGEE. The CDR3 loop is CASSVGTGYEQFF. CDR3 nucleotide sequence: TGTGCCAGCAGCGTGGGGACAGGCTATGAGCAGTTCTTC.

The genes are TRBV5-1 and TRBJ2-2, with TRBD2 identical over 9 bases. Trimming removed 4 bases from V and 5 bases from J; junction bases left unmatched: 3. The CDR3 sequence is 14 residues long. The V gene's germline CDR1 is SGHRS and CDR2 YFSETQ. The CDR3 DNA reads TGCGCCAGCAGCCCTGGACTAGCGACCGGGGAGCTGTTTTTT. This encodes CASSPGLATGELFF. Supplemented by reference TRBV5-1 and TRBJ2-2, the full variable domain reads KAGVTQTPRYLIKTRGQQVTLSCSPISGHRSVSWYQQTPGQGLQFLFEYFSETQRNKGNFPGRFSGRQFSNSRSEMNVSTLELGDSALYLCASSPGLATGELFFGEGSRLTVL.

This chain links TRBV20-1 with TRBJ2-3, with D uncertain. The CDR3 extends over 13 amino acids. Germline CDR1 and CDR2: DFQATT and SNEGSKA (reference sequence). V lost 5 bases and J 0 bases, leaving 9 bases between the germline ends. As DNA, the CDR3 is TGCAGTGCTGAGCATTCTAGCACAGATACGCAGTATTTT. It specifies CSAEHSSTDTQYF.

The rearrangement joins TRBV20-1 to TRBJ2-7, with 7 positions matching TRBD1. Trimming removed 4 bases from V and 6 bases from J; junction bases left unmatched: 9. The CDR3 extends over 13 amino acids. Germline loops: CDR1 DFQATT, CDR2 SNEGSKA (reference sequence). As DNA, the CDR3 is TGCAGTGCTACCCACACAGGGGTAGGCGAGCAGTACTTC. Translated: CSATHTGVGEQYF.

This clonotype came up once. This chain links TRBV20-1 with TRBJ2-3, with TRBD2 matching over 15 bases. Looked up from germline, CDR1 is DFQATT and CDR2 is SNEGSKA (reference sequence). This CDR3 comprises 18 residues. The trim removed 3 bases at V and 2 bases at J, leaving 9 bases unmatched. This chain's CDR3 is CSARAGLAGGTYTDTQYF. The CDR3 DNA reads TGCAGTGCTAGGGCGGGACTAGCGGGGGGCACCTACACAGATACGCAGTATTTT.

The CDR3 is CSVELSESQETQYF. CDR3 nucleotides: TGCAGCGTTGAGTTGAGTGAGAGCCAAGAGACCCAGTACTTC. The rearrangement links TRBV29-1 to TRBJ2-5; D gene uncertain. This CDR3 has 14 residues. CDR1 and CDR2 (germline): SQVTM, ANQGSEA. Trimming left V 3 bases short and J 1 base short, with 12 bases between.

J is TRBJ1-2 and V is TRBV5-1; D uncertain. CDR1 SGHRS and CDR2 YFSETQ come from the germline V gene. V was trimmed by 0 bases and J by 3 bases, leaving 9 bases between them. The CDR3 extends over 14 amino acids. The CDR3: CASSLEAGYYGYTF. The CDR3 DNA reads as TGCGCCAGCAGCTTGGAGGCGGGGTACTATGGCTACACCTTC.

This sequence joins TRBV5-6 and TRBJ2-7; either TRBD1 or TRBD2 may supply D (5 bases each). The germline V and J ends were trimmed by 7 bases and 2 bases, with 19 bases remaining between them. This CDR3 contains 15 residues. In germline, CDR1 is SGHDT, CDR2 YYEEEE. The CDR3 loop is CASDFPGRTAYEQYF. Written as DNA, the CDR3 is TGTGCCAGCGACTTCCCGGGACGGACGGCCTACGAGCAGTACTTC.

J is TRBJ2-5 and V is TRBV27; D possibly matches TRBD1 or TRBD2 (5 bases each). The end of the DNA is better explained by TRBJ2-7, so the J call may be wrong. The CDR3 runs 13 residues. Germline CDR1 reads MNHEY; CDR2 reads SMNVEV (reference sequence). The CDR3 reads CASRYGGGYEQYF. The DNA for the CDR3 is TGTGCCAGCAGGTATGGTGGGGGCTACGAGCAGTACTTC.

CDR3: CASSLASHEQYF. The CDR3, as DNA: TGCGCCAGCAGCTTGGCTAGCCATGAGCAGTACTTC. The rearrangement links TRBV5-1 to TRBJ2-7, with D perhaps TRBD2 (5 bases). Trimming removed 0 bases from V and 7 bases from J, with 8 bases in between. This CDR3 is built from 12 residues. The germline gives CDR1 SGHRS, CDR2 YFSETQ.

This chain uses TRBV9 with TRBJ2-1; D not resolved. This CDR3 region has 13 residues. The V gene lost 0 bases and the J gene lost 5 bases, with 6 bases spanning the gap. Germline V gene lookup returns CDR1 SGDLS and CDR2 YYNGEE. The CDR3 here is CASSVGLNNEQFF. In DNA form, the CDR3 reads TGTGCCAGCAGCGTAGGGCTGAACAATGAGCAGTTCTTC.

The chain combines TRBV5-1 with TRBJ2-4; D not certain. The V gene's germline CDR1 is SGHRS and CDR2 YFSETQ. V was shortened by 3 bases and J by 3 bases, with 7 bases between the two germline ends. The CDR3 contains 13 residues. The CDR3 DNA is TGCGCCAGCAGCTGTGCTGGCAAAAACATTCAGTACTTC. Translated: CASSCAGKNIQYF.

The CDR3 DNA is TGTGCCAGCAGTTTGGTAGCTACCACGGCTCCCCTTGGCTACACCTTC. This gives the protein CASSLVATTAPLGYTF. The rearrangement links TRBV28 to TRBJ1-2; D not certain. The length of the CDR3 is 16 residues. V lost 3 bases and J 7 bases, leaving 21 bases between the germline ends. CDR1 and CDR2 from the germline V gene are MDHEN and SYDVKM.

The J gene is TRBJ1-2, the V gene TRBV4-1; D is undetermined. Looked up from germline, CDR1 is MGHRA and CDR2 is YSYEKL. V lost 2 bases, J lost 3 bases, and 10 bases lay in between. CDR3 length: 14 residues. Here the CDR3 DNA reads TGCGCCAGCAGCCAACTTGGGGAAGACTATGGCTACACCTTC. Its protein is CASSQLGEDYGYTF.

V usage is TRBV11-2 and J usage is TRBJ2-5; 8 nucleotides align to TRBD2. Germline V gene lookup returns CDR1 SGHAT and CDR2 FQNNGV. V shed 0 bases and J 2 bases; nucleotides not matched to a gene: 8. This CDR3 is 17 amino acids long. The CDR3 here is CASSLDRGGILQETQYF. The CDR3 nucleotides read TGTGCCAGCAGCTTAGATCGGGGGGGGATTTTGCAAGAGACCCAGTACTTC.

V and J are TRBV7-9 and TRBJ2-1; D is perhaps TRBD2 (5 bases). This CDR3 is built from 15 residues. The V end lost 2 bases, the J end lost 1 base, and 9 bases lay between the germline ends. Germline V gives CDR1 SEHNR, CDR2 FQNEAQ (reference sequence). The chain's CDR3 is CASSLLSGSYNEQFF. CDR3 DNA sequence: TGTGCCAGCAGCTTATTAAGCGGATCCTACAATGAGCAGTTCTTC.

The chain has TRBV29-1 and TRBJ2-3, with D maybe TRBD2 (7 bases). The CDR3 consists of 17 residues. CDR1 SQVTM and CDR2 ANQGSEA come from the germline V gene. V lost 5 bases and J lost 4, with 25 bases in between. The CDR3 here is CSVSGGPIRENADTQYF. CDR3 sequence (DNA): TGCAGCGTTTCCGGGGGGCCCATAAGGGAGAACGCAGATACGCAGTATTTT.

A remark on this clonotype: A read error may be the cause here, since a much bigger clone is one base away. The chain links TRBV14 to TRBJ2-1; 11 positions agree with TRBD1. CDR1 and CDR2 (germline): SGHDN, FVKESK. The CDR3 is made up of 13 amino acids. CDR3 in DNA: TGTACCAGCGGACAGGGGGCAATCCCAGAGCAGTTCTTC. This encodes CTSGQGAIPEQFF. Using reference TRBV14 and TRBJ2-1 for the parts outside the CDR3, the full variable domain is EAGVTQFPSHSVIEKGQTVTLRCDPISGHDNLYWYRRVMGKEIKFLLHFVKESKQDESGMPNNRFLAERTGGTYSTLKVQPAELEDSGVYFCTSGQGAIPEQFFGPGTRLTVL.

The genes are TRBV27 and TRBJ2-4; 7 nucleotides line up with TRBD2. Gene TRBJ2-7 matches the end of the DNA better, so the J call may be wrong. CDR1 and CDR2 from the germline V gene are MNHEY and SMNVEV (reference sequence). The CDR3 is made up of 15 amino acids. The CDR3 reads CASSLLSGRVAEQYF. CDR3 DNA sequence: TGTGCCAGCAGTTTACTGTCAGGGAGGGTGGCCGAGCAGTACTTC.